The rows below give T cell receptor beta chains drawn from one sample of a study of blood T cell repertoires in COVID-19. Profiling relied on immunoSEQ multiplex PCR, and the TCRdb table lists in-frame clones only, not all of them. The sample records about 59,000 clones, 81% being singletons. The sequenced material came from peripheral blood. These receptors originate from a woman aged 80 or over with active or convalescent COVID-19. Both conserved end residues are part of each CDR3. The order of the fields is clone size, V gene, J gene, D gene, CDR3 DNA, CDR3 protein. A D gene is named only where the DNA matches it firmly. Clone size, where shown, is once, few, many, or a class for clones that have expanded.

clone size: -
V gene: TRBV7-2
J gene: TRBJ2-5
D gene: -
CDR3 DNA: TGTGCCAGCAGCTTAGGACAGGTGGGAGAGACCCAGTACTTC
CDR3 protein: CASSLGQVGETQYF

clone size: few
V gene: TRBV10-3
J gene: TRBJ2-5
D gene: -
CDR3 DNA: TGTGCCATCAGTGAGTCGCCTAGCGTACCAGAGACCCAGTACTTC
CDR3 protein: CAISESPSVPETQYF

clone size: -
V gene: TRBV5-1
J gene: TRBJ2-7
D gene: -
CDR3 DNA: TGCGCCAGCAGTCCTGGACAGTACTACGAGCAGTACTTC
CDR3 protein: CASSPGQYYEQYF

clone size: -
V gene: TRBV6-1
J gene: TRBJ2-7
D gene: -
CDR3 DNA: TGTGCCAGCAGTGAATCAATGTTGAGGGAGCAGTACTTC
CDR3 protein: CASSESMLREQYF

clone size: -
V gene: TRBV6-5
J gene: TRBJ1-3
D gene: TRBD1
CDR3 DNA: TGTGCCAGCAGAGTCGACAGGGGAACTGGAAACACCATATATTTT
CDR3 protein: CASRVDRGTGNTIYF

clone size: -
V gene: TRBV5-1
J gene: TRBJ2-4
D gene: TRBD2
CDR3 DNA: TGCGCCAGCAGCTTGGAAGCTAGCGGGGGGGCCGGAGGGGCCAAAAACATTCAGTACTTC
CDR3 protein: CASSLEASGGAGGAKNIQYF

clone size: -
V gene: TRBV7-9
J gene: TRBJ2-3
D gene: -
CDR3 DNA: TGTGCCAGCCGCACCTTGGGGGCCCCTAGCACAGATACGCAGTATTTT
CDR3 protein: CASRTLGAPSTDTQYF

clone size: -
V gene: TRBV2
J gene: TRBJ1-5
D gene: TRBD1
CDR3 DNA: TGTGCCAGCAACTCACCGGGACAGGGAAATCAGCCCCAGCATTTT
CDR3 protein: CASNSPGQGNQPQHF

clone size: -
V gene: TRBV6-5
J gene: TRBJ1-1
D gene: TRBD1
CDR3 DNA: TGTGCCAGCAGTTATGTCGAACAGGGGATAACTGAAGCTTTCTTT
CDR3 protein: CASSYVEQGITEAFF

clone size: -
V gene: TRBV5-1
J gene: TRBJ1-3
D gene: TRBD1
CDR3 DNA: TGCGCCAGCAGCTTACAGGGGGCTATAGGAAACACCATATATTTT
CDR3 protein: CASSLQGAIGNTIYF

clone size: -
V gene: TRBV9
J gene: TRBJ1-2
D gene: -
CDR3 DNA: TGTGCCAGCAGCGTAGATGTAAACTATGGCTACACCTTC
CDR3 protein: CASSVDVNYGYTF

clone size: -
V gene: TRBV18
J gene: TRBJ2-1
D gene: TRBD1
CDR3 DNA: TGTGCCAGCTCACCGCGACAGGGGGCCTGGAATGAGCAGTTCTTC
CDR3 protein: CASSPRQGAWNEQFF

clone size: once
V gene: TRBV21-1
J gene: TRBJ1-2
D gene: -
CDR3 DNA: TGTGCCAGCAGCAAAGGGTCGGGACAGGGGGAGGCTAACTATGGCTACACCTTC
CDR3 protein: CASSKGSGQGEANYGYTF

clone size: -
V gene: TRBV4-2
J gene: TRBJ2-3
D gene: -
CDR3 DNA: TGTGCCAGCAGCCAAGATTCGGCGGGGGATACGCAGTATTTT
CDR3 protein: CASSQDSAGDTQYF

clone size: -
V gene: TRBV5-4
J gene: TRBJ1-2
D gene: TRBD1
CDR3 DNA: TGTGCCAGCAGGCTACAGGGGGTACAAGGCTACACCTTC
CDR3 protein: CASRLQGVQGYTF

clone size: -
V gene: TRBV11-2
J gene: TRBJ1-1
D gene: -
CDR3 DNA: TGTGCCAGCAGCCCCTCGGACAGAACCGAAGCTTTCTTT
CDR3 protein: CASSPSDRTEAFF

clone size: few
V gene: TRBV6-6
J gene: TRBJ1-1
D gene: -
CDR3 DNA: TGTGCCAGCAGTTACGTGATACAGATAGCTTTCTTT
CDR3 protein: CASSYVIQIAFF

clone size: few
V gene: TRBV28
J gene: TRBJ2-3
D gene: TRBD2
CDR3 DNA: TGTGCCAGCAGTCACATTAGCGGGGGCACCTCCACAGATACGCAGTATTTT
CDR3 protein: CASSHISGGTSTDTQYF

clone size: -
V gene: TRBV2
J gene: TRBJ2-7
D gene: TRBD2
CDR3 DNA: TGTGCCAGCAGTGAAAAGGCTAGCGGGAGATCCTACGAGCAGTACTTC
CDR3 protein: CASSEKASGRSYEQYF

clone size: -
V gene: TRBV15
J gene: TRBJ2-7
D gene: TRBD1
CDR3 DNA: TGTGCCACCAGCGGACCCGGGACAGGGTCCTACGAGCAGTACTTC
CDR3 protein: CATSGPGTGSYEQYF

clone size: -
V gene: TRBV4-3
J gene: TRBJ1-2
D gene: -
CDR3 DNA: TGCGCCAGCAGCCAAGCGGTAAACGGGATCTATGGCTACACCTTC
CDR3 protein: CASSQAVNGIYGYTF

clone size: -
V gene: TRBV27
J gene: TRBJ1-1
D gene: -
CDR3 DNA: TGTGCCAGCAGTTTCGCACAGAACACTGAAGCTTTCTTT
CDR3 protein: CASSFAQNTEAFF

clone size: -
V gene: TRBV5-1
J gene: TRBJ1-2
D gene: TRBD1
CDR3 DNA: TGCGCCAGCAGCACCGGGACAGGGGGCAATAACTATGGCTACACCTTC
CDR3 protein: CASSTGTGGNNYGYTF

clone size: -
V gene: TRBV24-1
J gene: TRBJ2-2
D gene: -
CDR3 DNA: TGTGCCACCGGCGGCGGCGGGGTTGGTATCACCGGGGAGCTGTTTTTT
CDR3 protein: CATGGGGVGITGELFF

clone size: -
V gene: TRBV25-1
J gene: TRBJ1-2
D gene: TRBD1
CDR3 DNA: TGTGCCAGCAGTCCCGGGACAGGGGACTACCTCTATGGCTACACCTTC
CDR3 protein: CASSPGTGDYLYGYTF

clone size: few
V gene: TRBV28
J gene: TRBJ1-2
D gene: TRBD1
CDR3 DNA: TGTGCCAGCAGTTTGGGGCAGGGGGCCCCCGGAAATGGCTACACCTTC
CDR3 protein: CASSLGQGAPGNGYTF

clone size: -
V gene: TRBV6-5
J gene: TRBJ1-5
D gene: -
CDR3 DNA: TGTGCCAGCGGAAGCGCACAGGGAAGCAATCAGCCCCAGCATTTT
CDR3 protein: CASGSAQGSNQPQHF

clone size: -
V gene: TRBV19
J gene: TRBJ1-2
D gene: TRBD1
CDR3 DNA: TGTGCCAGCATGGCTAGACAGGGAAACTATGGCTACACCTTC
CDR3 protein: CASMARQGNYGYTF

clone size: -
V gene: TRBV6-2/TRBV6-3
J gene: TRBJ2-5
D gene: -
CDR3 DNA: TGTGCCAGCAGTTACTCGGGGGGAGAGACCCAGTACTTC
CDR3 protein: CASSYSGGETQYF

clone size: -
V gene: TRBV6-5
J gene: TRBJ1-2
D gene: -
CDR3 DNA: TGTGCCAGCAGCAGGGGCGCTGGCGGCTACACCTTC
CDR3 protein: CASSRGAGGYTF

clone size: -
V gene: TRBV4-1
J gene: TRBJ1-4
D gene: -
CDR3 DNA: TGCGCCAGCAGCCAATCCAGGAATAATGAAAAACTGTTTTTT
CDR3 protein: CASSQSRNNEKLFF

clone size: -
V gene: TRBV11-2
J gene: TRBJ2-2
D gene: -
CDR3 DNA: TGTGCCAGCAGCTTAATGGGGGGGCCTGGCGGGGAGCTGTTTTTT
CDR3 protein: CASSLMGGPGGELFF

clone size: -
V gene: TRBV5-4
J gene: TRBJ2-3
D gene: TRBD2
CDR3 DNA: TGTGCCAGCAGTTCAGGGACTAGCGGGGGGGGACGGACAGATACGCAGTATTTT
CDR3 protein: CASSSGTSGGGRTDTQYF

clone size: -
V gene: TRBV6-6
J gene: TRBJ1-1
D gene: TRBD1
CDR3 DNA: TGTGCCAGCAGTCAAAGGACAGGGGGTAAAATGAACACTGAAGCTTTCTTT
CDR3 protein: CASSQRTGGKMNTEAFF

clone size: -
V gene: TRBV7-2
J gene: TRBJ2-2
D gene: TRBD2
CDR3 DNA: TGTGCCAGCAGCCCAGCGGGGGTCGGCTCCGGGGAGCTGTTTTTT
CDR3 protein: CASSPAGVGSGELFF

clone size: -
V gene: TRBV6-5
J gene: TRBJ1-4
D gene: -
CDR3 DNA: TGTGCCAGCAGTTACTCCGGACGGGGGGATGAAAAACTGTTTTTT
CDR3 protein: CASSYSGRGDEKLFF

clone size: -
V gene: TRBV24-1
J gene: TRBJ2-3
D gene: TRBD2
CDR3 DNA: TGTGCCACCAGTGATTTGCAACTAGCGTCAGATACGCAGTATTTT
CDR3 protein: CATSDLQLASDTQYF

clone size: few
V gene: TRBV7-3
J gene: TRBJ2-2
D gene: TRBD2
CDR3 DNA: TGTGCCAGCAGCCCTGAAGGGCGGGGGGTGGCTGCCACCGGGGAGCTGTTTTTT
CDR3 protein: CASSPEGRGVAATGELFF

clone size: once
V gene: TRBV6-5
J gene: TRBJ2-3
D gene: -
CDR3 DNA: TGTGCCAGCAGCCAGACAGTTATACCAGATACGCAGTATTTT
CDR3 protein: CASSQTVIPDTQYF

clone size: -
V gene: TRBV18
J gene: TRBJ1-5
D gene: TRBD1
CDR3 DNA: TGTGCCAGCTCACCAGCTGAGGGGGCGAGTCAGCCCCAGCATTTT
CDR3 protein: CASSPAEGASQPQHF

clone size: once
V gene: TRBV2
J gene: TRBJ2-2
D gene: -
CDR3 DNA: TGTGCCAGCAGTCGACTCGCTGCGAACACCGGGGAGCTGTTTTTT
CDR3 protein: CASSRLAANTGELFF

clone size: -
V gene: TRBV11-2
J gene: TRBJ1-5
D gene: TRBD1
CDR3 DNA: TGTGCCAGCAGCTGGGACAGAAATCAGCCCCAGCATTTT
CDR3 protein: CASSWDRNQPQHF

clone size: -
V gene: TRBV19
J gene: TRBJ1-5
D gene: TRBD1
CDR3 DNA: TGTGCCAGTAGTCCGCAGGGGGCCAGCAATCAGCCCCAGCATTTT
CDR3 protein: CASSPQGASNQPQHF

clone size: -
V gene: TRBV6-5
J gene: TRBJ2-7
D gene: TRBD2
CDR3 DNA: TGTGCCAGCAGGGCACTAGCGGGTTTCTCCTACGAGCAGTACTTC
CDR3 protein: CASRALAGFSYEQYF

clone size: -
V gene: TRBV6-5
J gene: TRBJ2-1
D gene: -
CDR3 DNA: TGTGCCAGCAGTTTACGGGGGGCTAGTCAGGATGAGCAGTTCTTC
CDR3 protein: CASSLRGASQDEQFF

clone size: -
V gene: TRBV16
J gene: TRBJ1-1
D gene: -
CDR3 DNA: TGTGCCAGCAGCCTCTCAAGGGGGTCAAATGAAGCTTTCTTT
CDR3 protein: CASSLSRGSNEAFF

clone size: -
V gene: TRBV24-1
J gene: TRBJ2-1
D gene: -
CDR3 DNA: TGTGCCACCGGGATTGGGGGCGGGTACAATGAGCAGTTCTTC
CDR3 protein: CATGIGGGYNEQFF

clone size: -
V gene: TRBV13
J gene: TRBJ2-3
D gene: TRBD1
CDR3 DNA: TGTGCCAGCAGGAGACAGGGAACAGATACGCAGTATTTT
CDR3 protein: CASRRQGTDTQYF

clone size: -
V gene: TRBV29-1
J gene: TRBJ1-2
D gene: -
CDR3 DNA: TGCAGCGTTGAAGATGCGGTCCAAGCTGGCTACACCTTC
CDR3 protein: CSVEDAVQAGYTF

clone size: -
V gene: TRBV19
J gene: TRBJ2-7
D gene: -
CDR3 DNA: TGTGCCAGTAGTATTGGCACAGGCAATTCCTACGAGCAGTACTTC
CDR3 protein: CASSIGTGNSYEQYF

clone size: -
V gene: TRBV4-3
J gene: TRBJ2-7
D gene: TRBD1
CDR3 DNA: TGCGCCAGCAGCCAAAACCCGGACAGGGGCGCTTACGAGCAGTACTTC
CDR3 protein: CASSQNPDRGAYEQYF

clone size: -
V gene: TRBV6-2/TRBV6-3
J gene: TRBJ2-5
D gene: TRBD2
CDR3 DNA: TGTGCCAGCAGTTCGAGACTGGGGGGGGAGACCCAGTACTTC
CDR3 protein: CASSSRLGGETQYF

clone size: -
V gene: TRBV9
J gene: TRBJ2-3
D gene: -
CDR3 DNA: TGTGCCAGCAGCGTAGGGGAGGAACGGGTCACAGATACGCAGTATTTT
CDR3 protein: CASSVGEERVTDTQYF